The clone carrying this T cell receptor beta chain has just a few counts. Its specificity is not known. This entry belongs to a study of T cells after yellow fever vaccination. Study-wide points: Relatively few clonotypes were ones that appeared in both CD4 and CD8 compartments.

Each CDR3 protein is one row after TCRdb ran MiXCR on the 5' RACE reads. The data contain 200,000 to 250,000 distinct CDR3 sequences, about 3% of them singletons. The CDR3 is made up of 15 amino acids. V lost 1 base to trimming and J lost 5 bases, with 12 bases between them. CDR1 is LGHNA and CDR2 is YNFKEQ in the germline V gene. The TCR originated in a young man who received the YFV17D yellow fever vaccine. The chain carries TRBV4-2 and TRBJ2-1; tentatively, D is TRBD2 (5 bases). The input for sequencing was CD4+ T cells sorted from PBMCs, taken 10 days after the yellow fever booster vaccination. CDR3 DNA: TGTGCCAGCAGCCAAGCAGGAGGACGTCACAATGAGCAGTTCTTC. Its protein is CASSQAGGRHNEQFF.